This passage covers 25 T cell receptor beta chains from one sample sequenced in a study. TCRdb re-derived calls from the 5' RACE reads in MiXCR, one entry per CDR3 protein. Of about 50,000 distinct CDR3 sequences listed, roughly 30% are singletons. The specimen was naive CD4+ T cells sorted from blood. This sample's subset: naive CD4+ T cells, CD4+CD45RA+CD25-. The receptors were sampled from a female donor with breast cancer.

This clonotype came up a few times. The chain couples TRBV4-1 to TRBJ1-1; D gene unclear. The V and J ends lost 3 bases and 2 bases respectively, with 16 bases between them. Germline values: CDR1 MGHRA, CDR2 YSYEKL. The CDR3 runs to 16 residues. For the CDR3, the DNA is TGCGCCAGCAGCCATGGTGTACAGAGAACAAACACTGAAGCTTTCTTT. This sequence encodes CASSHGVQRTNTEAFF.

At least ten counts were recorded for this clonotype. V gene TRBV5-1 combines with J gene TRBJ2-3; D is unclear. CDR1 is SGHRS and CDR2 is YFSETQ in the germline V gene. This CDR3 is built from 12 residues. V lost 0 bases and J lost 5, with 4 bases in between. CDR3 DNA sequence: TGCGCCAGCAGCTTGGATGGAGATACGCAGTATTTT. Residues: CASSLDGDTQYF. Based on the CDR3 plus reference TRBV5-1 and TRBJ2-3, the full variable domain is KAGVTQTPRYLIKTRGQQVTLSCSPISGHRSVSWYQQTPGQGLQFLFEYFSETQRNKGNFPGRFSGRQFSNSRSEMNVSTLELGDSALYLCASSLDGDTQYFGPGTRLTVL.

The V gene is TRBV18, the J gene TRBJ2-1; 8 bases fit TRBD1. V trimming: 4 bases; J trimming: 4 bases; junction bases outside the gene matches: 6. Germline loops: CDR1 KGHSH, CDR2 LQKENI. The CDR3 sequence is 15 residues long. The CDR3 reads CASSLDRAAYNEQFF. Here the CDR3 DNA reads TGTGCCAGCTCACTGGACAGGGCCGCTTACAATGAGCAGTTCTTC. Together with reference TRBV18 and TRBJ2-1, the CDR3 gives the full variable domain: NAGVMQNPRHLVRRRGQEARLRCSPMKGHSHVYWYRQLPEEGLKFMVYLQKENIIDESGMPKERFSAEFPKEGPSILRIQQVVRGDSAAYFCASSLDRAAYNEQFFGPGTRLTVL.

CDR3 DNA sequence: TGTGCCGGCGGGGACAACTACGAGCAGTACTTC. Translation: CAGGDNYEQYF. The rearrangement uses TRBV12-3 or TRBV12-4 and TRBJ2-7; D assignment may be TRBD1 or TRBD2 (6 bases each). This CDR3 comprises 11 residues. V was trimmed by 11 bases and J by 3 bases, leaving 11 bases between them.

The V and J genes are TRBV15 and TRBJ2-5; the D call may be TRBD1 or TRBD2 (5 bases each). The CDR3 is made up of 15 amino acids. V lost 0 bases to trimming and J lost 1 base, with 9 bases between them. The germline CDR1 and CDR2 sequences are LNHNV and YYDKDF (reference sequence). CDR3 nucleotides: TGTGCCACCAGCAGAGACCCCGGGGCCCAAGAGACCCAGTACTTC. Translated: CATSRDPGAQETQYF.

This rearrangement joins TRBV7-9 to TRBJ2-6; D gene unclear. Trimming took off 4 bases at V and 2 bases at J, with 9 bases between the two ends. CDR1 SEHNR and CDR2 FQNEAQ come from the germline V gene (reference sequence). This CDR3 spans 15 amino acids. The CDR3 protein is CASSSQLAGANVLTF. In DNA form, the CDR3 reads TGTGCCAGCAGCTCCCAGCTAGCTGGGGCCAACGTCCTGACTTTC.

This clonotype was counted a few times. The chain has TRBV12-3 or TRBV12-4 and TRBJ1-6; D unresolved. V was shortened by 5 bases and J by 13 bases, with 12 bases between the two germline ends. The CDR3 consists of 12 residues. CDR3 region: CASSLALGPLHF. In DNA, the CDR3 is TGTGCCAGCAGTCTCGCGTTAGGTCCCCTCCACTTT.

Here the CDR3 reads CASTSDRANYGYTF. The CDR3 region has the DNA TGTGCCAGCACCTCTGACCGAGCTAACTATGGCTACACCTTC. The chain combines TRBV12-3 or TRBV12-4 with TRBJ1-2, with no clear D. Between the trimmed V and J ends, which lost 7 bases and 0 bases, there was a span of 12 bases. The CDR3 covers 14 residues.

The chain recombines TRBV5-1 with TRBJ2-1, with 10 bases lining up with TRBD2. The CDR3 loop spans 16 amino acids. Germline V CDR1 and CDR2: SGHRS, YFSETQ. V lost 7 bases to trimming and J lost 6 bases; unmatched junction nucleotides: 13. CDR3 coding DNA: TGCGCCAGCGGCAACCCTAGCGGGAGTCGAGGCAATGAGCAGTTCTTC. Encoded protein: CASGNPSGSRGNEQFF.

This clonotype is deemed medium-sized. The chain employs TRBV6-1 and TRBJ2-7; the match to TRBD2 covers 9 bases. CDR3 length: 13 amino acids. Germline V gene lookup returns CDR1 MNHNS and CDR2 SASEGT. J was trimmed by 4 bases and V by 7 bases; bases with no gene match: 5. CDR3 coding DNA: TGTGCCAGCATTTTGACTAGCGGTTACGAGCAGTACTTC. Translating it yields CASILTSGYEQYF.

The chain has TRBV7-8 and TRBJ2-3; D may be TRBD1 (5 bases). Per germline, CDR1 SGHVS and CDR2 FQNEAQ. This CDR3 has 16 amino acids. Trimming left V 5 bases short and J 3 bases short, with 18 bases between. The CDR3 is CASSPSTGVITDTQYF. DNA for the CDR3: TGTGCCAGCAGCCCCAGTACAGGAGTCATTACAGATACGCAGTATTTT.

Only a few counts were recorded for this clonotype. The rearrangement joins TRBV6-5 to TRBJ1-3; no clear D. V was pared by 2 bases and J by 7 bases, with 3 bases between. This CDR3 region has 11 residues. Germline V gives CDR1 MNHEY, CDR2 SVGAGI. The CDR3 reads CASSYGNTIYF. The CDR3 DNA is TGTGCCAGCAGTTACGGGAACACCATATATTTT.

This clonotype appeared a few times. CDR3 sequence: CASSPRGQQTQYF. DNA for the CDR3: TGTGCCAGCAGCCCTAGGGGGCAGCAGACCCAGTACTTC. The chain uses TRBV7-2 and TRBJ2-5; 7 nucleotides line up with TRBD1. This CDR3 contains 13 residues. Per the germline V gene, CDR1 is SGHTA and CDR2 is FQGNSA. V dropped 5 bases and J dropped 6; count of bases not matched to a gene: 6.

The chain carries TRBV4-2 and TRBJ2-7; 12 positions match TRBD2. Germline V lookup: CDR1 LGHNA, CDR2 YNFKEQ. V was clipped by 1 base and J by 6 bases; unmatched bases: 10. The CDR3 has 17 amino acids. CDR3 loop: CASSQGLAGGRVPEQYF. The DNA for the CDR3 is TGTGCCAGCAGCCAAGGGCTAGCGGGGGGGCGTGTCCCCGAGCAGTACTTC.

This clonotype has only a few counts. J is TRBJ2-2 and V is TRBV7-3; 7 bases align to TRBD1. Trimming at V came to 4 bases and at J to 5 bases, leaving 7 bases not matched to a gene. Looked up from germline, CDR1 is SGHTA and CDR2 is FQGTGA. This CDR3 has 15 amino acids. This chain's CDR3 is CASSSRQGPTGELFF. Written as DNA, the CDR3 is TGTGCCAGCAGCTCCCGACAGGGTCCGACCGGGGAGCTGTTTTTT.

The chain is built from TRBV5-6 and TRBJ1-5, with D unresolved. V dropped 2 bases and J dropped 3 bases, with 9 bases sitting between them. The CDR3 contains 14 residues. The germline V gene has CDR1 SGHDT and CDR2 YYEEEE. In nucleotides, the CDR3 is TGTGCCAGCAGCTTTCACGGCTTCAATCAGCCCCAGCATTTT. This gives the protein CASSFHGFNQPQHF. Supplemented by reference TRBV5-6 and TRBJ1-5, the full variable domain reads DAGVTQSPTHLIKTRGQQVTLRCSPKSGHDTVSWYQQALGQGPQFIFQYYEEEERQRGNFPDRFSGHQFPNYSSELNVNALLLGDSALYLCASSFHGFNQPQHFGDGTRLSIL.

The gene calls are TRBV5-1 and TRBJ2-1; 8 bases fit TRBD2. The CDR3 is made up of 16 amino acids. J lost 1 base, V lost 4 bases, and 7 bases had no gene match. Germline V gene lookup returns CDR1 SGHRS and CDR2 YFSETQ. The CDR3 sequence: CASSLSGDPSYNEQFF. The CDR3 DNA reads TGCGCCAGCAGCCTTAGCGGGGATCCGTCCTACAATGAGCAGTTCTTC.

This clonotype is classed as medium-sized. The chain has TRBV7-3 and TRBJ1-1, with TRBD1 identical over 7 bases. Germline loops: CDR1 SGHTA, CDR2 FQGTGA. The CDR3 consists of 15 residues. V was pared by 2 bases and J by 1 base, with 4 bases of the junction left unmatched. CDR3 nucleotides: TGTGCCAGCAGCTTAGACAGGGTTCCGAACACTGAAGCTTTCTTT. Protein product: CASSLDRVPNTEAFF.

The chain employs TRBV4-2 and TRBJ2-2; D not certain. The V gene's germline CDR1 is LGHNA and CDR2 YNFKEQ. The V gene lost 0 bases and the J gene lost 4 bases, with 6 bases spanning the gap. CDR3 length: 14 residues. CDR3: CASSQERVTGELFF. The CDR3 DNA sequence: TGTGCCAGCAGCCAAGAAAGGGTCACCGGGGAGCTGTTTTTT.

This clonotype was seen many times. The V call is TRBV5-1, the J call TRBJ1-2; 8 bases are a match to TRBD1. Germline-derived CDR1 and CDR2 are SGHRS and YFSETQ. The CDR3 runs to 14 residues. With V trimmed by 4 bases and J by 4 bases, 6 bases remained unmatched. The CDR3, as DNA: TGCGCCAGCAGCCCAGGACAGGGATCCTATGGCTACACCTTC. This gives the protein CASSPGQGSYGYTF. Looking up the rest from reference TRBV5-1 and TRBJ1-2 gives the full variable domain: KAGVTQTPRYLIKTRGQQVTLSCSPISGHRSVSWYQQTPGQGLQFLFEYFSETQRNKGNFPGRFSGRQFSNSRSEMNVSTLELGDSALYLCASSPGQGSYGYTFGSGTRLTVV.

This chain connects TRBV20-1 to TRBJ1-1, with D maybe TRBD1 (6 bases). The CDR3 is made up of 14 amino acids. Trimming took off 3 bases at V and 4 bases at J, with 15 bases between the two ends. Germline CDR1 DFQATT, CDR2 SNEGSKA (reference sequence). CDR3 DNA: TGCAGTGCTAGGGTCCCCACAGGGTCCACTGAAGCTTTCTTT. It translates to CSARVPTGSTEAFF.

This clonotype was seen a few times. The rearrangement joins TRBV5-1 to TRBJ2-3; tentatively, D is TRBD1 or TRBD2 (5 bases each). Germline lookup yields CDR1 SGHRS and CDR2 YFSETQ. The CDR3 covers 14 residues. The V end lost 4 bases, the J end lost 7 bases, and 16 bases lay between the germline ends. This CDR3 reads CASSPGLGTNTQYF. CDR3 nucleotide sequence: TGCGCCAGCAGCCCGGGGCTGGGGACGAATACGCAGTATTTT.

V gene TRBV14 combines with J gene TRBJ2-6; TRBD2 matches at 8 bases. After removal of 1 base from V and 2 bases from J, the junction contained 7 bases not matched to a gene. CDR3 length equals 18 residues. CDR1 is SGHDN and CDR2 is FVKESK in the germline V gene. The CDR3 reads CASSQVAGSDAGANVLTF. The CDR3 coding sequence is TGTGCCAGCAGCCAAGTAGCGGGGAGTGACGCTGGGGCCAACGTCCTGACTTTC.

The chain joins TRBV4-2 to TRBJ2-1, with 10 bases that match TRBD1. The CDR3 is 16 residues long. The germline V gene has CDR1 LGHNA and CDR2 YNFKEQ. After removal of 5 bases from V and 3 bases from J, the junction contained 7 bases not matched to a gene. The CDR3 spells CASSESGTGDYNEQFF. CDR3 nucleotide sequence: TGTGCCAGCAGCGAAAGCGGGACAGGGGACTACAATGAGCAGTTCTTC.

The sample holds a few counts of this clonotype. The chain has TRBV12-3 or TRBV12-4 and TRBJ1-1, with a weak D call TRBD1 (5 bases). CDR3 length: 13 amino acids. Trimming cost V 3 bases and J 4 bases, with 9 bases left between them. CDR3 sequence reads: CASSFREGTEAFF. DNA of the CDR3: TGTGCCAGCAGTTTCAGGGAGGGCACTGAAGCTTTCTTT.